Presented here are 4 T cell receptor beta chains from one specimen sequenced in a study of blood T cell repertoires in COVID-19. Generated by immunoSEQ multiplex PCR, the TCRdb table keeps only in-frame clones and is missing some. Of approximately 200,000 clones in the sample, around 90% were seen once. Sequencing used peripheral blood. The receptors were sampled from a man aged 18 to 30 with active or convalescent COVID-19.

V and J are TRBV28 and TRBJ2-2; TRBD1 might be the D (6 bases). V was trimmed by 6 bases and J by 4 bases, leaving 12 bases between them. Germline CDR1 is MDHEN and CDR2 is SYDVKM. The CDR3 runs 14 residues. The CDR3 region is CASRPGHVTGELFF. Written as DNA, the CDR3 is TGTGCCAGCAGGCCGGGACACGTCACCGGGGAGCTGTTTTTT.

The chain is built from TRBV11-2 and TRBJ1-1; the D is unclear. CDR3 size: 14 residues. Trimming cost V 4 bases and J 2 bases, with 11 bases left between them. Germline V gene sequence: CDR1 SGHAT, CDR2 FQNNGV. DNA for the CDR3: TGTGCCAGCAGCTCATTAGAGGGTAACACTGAAGCTTTCTTT. Translating it yields CASSSLEGNTEAFF.

This clone was seen just once. The chain joins TRBV28 to TRBJ1-2; perhaps TRBD1 as D (5 bases). The V end was cut by 8 bases, the J end by 4 bases, with 11 bases between. The length of the CDR3 is 12 residues. Germline loops: CDR1 MDHEN, CDR2 SYDVKM. CDR3 in amino acids: CASVSTVYGYTF. CDR3 DNA sequence: TGTGCCAGCGTGTCGACAGTCTATGGCTACACCTTC.

The chain combines TRBV11-3 with TRBJ2-7; possibly TRBD1 for D (6 bases). CDR1 SGHNT and CDR2 YENEEA come from the germline V gene. The germline V and J ends were trimmed by 4 bases and 2 bases, with 18 bases remaining between them. The CDR3 is 16 amino acids. The DNA of the CDR3 is TGTGCCAGCAGCTCGCCGGACAGCCTCTGCACCTACGAGCAGTACTTC. Protein product: CASSSPDSLCTYEQYF.